Below are 4 T cell receptor beta chains sequenced from a single sample in a study of metastatic and nonmetastatic thyroid tumors. TCRdb reanalyzed the PCR reads via MiXCR. The table includes tens of thousands of clones, around a third detected once. All patients were treatment-naive before thyroid surgery. Sequences were obtained from blood. Receptors originate from a male donor with papillary thyroid cancer or a benign thyroid nodule (not recorded which). Some clones in this sample may be carry-over from other donors' samples.

This sequence joins TRBV20-1 and TRBJ1-5; maybe TRBD1 (6 bases). Germline V gives CDR1 DFQATT, CDR2 SNEGSKA (reference sequence). Between the trimmed V and J ends, which lost 4 bases and 7 bases, there was a span of 14 bases. The CDR3 totals 13 residues. CDR3 amino acids: CSAMNPGGQPQHF. The CDR3 DNA sequence: TGCAGTGCTATGAACCCGGGGGGCCAGCCCCAGCATTTT.

This clone was counted ten times or more. The chain recombines TRBV28 with TRBJ1-2, with a possible D match to TRBD1 (6 bases). This CDR3 is built from 14 residues. The germline V and J ends were trimmed by 10 bases and 2 bases, with 17 bases remaining between them. Germline-derived CDR1 and CDR2 are MDHEN and SYDVKM. The CDR3 DNA is TGTGCCACCCCAGAGGACAGCTCGAACTATGGCTACACCTTC. Encoded protein: CATPEDSSNYGYTF.

V and J are TRBV20-1 and TRBJ2-7; 9 nucleotides agree with TRBD1. With V trimmed by 3 bases and J by 3 bases, 6 bases remained unmatched. The CDR3 is 14 residues long. Germline CDR1 reads DFQATT; CDR2 reads SNEGSKA (reference sequence). The DNA of the CDR3 is TGCAGTGCTAGCCACAGGGACAGGGACTACGAGCAGTACTTC. Its protein product is CSASHRDRDYEQYF.

This clone is termed medium-sized (0.01 to 0.1%). The J gene is TRBJ1-1, the V gene TRBV5-1, with D possibly matching TRBD1 (6 bases). Per germline, CDR1 SGHRS and CDR2 YFSETQ. The CDR3 loop spans 14 amino acids. Trimming cost V 3 bases and J 2 bases, with 11 bases left between them. The CDR3 sequence is CASSSPGENTEAFF. The CDR3 nucleotides read TGCGCCAGCAGCTCCCCAGGGGAAAACACTGAAGCTTTCTTT. The variable domain in full, completed from reference TRBV5-1 and TRBJ1-1, reads KAGVTQTPRYLIKTRGQQVTLSCSPISGHRSVSWYQQTPGQGLQFLFEYFSETQRNKGNFPGRFSGRQFSNSRSEMNVSTLELGDSALYLCASSSPGENTEAFFGQGTRLTVV.